These 24 T cell receptor beta chains share one sample of origin, sequenced in a study of T cells in localized non-small cell lung cancer. Only in-frame clones appear in the TCRdb table, and some are missing; sequencing was by immunoSEQ multiplex PCR. The sample contains around 43,000 clones, about 87% of which appear only once. The sequenced sample was peripheral blood, obtained before any cancer treatment. These receptors came from a man aged 18 to 49 with stage I lung adenocarcinoma.

The chain carries TRBV7-6 and TRBJ1-1; no reliable D call. Trimming stripped 4 bases from V and 0 bases from J, with 12 bases between. The CDR3 totals 15 residues. Germline CDR1 and CDR2: SGHVS and FNYEAQ. CDR3 loop: CASSSIRELNTEAFF. The CDR3 nucleotides are TGTGCCAGCAGCTCTATCCGGGAATTGAACACTGAAGCTTTCTTT.

The genes are TRBV5-1 and TRBJ1-2, with D unresolved. Germline V gene lookup returns CDR1 SGHRS and CDR2 YFSETQ. Trimming removed 0 bases at V and 6 bases at J, with 12 bases between. The CDR3 consists of 14 residues. DNA for the CDR3: TGCGCCAGCAGCTTGGCCAGCCCATCCCATGGCTACACCTTC. Protein product: CASSLASPSHGYTF.

This chain links TRBV28 with TRBJ1-5; D may be TRBD1 (5 bases). The CDR3 extends over 12 amino acids. V shed 2 bases and J shed 7 bases, with 6 bases lying between them. Per the germline V gene, CDR1 is MDHEN and CDR2 is SYDVKM. The CDR3 DNA sequence: TGTGCCAGCAGTTTAGGGGGGCAGCCCCAGCATTTT. It yields the protein CASSLGGQPQHF.

The genes are TRBV4-2 and TRBJ2-3; D may be TRBD1 (5 bases). CDR1 and CDR2 from the germline V gene are LGHNA and YNFKEQ. V was clipped by 2 bases and J by 4 bases, with 16 bases between them. The CDR3 spans 16 residues. The CDR3 sequence is CASSQKQGLGADTQYF. The DNA of the CDR3 is TGTGCCAGCAGCCAAAAGCAGGGTTTAGGGGCAGATACGCAGTATTTT.

In its sample, this clone was seen a few times. This chain links TRBV2 with TRBJ2-7; tentatively, D is TRBD1 (6 bases). This CDR3 is 13 amino acids long. CDR1 is SNHLY, CDR2 FYNNEI, per germline. The ends were cut back, 6 bases at V and 3 bases at J, with 12 bases in the middle. The CDR3: CASSDGQYYEQYF. The CDR3 region has the DNA TGTGCCAGCAGCGATGGACAGTACTACGAGCAGTACTTC.

V is TRBV6-1 and J is TRBJ1-4; 10 bases map to TRBD1. The J segment lost 6 bases and the V segment lost 4 bases, leaving 5 bases of the junction unmatched. The germline gives CDR1 MNHNS, CDR2 SASEGT. The CDR3 sequence is 15 residues long. CDR3 amino acids: CASSGTGGLDEKLFF. The CDR3 DNA is TGTGCCAGCAGTGGGACAGGGGGTTTGGATGAAAAACTGTTTTTT.

This chain connects TRBV19 to TRBJ2-3, with 11 positions matching TRBD1. The CDR3 loop spans 15 amino acids. Germline V CDR1 and CDR2: LNHDA, SQIVND (reference sequence). V was clipped by 3 bases and J by 1 base; unmatched bases: 0. In nucleotides, the CDR3 is TGTGCCAGTAGTATGGGACAGGGGGGCACAGATACGCAGTATTTT. Its translation: CASSMGQGGTDTQYF.

This clone was seen more than once but under ten times. CDR3 in amino acids: CSVGGTDRNQPQHF. CDR3 sequence (DNA): TGCAGCGTTGGTGGGACGGATCGAAATCAGCCCCAGCATTTT. V gene TRBV29-1 combines with J gene TRBJ1-5; TRBD1 is a possible D gene (5 bases). The CDR3 consists of 14 residues. Germline-derived CDR1 and CDR2 are SQVTM and ANQGSEA. Trimming left V 4 bases short and J 4 bases short, with 14 bases between.

The J gene is TRBJ2-1, the V gene TRBV4-3, with TRBD1 as a possible D gene (6 bases). The V end was cut by 5 bases, the J end by 1 base, with 18 bases between. The germline gives CDR1 LGHNA, CDR2 YSLEER. The CDR3 totals 17 residues. CDR3 loop: CASSANPGHGSYNEQFF. The CDR3 DNA is TGCGCCAGCAGCGCCAATCCGGGACACGGATCCTACAATGAGCAGTTCTTC.

This chain links TRBV5-6 with TRBJ2-5, with 9 bases lining up with TRBD2. The V and J ends lost 4 bases and 4 bases, in that order; junction bases with no gene match: 8. Germline values: CDR1 SGHDT, CDR2 YYEEEE. The CDR3 loop spans 15 amino acids. This chain's CDR3 is CASSLSRGGTETQYF. CDR3 nucleotides: TGTGCCAGCAGCCTGTCGCGGGGGGGGACAGAGACCCAGTACTTC.

The chain carries TRBV7-2 and TRBJ1-4, with 9 bases that match TRBD1. The CDR3 has 15 residues. V lost 5 bases and J lost 8; bases outside the gene matches: 9. The germline CDR1 and CDR2 sequences are SGHTA and FQGNSA. The CDR3 region is CASSAVGQGFEKLFF. CDR3 DNA: TGTGCCAGCAGCGCGGTGGGACAGGGCTTCGAAAAACTGTTTTTT.

This clone was found once. V and J are TRBV6-1 and TRBJ2-2, with a tentative D call TRBD1 (5 bases). The ends were cut back, 5 bases at V and 8 bases at J, with 18 bases in the middle. Looked up from germline, CDR1 is MNHNS and CDR2 is SASEGT. This CDR3 comprises 15 residues. The CDR3 DNA sequence: TGTGCCAGCAGTCGGGTACAGGCCAAAGCAGGGGAGCTGTTTTTT. Amino acids: CASSRVQAKAGELFF.

This chain links TRBV11-1 with TRBJ2-1, with 10 bases lining up with TRBD2. After removal of 5 bases from V and 3 bases from J, the junction contained 10 bases not matched to a gene. In germline, CDR1 is SGHAT, CDR2 FQDESV (reference sequence). The CDR3 extends over 17 amino acids. The DNA for the CDR3 is TGTGCCAGCAGCGATTCAGAGCGGGGGGGCCGCTACAATGAGCAGTTCTTC. This encodes CASSDSERGGRYNEQFF.

This CDR3 reads CASSLEGRSNEKLFF. The DNA of the CDR3 is TGTGCCAGCAGCTTGGAGGGGCGATCTAATGAAAAACTGTTTTTT. J is TRBJ1-4 and V is TRBV5-5; maybe TRBD1 (5 bases). CDR1 is SGHKS, CDR2 YYEKEE, per germline (reference sequence). V was cut by 0 bases and J by 3 bases, with 9 bases left in between. This CDR3 comprises 15 residues.

The V call is TRBV27, the J call TRBJ2-7; D is unresolved. This CDR3 is built from 15 residues. Trimming left V 0 bases short and J 3 bases short, with 12 bases between. In germline, CDR1 is MNHEY, CDR2 SMNVEV (reference sequence). CDR3 in DNA: TGTGCCAGCAGTTTATCTCCAAGGGTGAGCTACGAGCAGTACTTC. Translation gives CASSLSPRVSYEQYF.

V gene TRBV19 combines with J gene TRBJ1-4; D may be TRBD1 (5 bases). The CDR3 spans 14 residues. Germline V gene sequence: CDR1 LNHDA, CDR2 SQIVND (reference sequence). The V gene lost 3 bases and the J gene lost 5 bases, with 10 bases spanning the gap. The CDR3 loop is CASSMPGENEKLFF. As DNA, the CDR3 is TGTGCCAGTAGTATGCCGGGGGAGAATGAAAAACTGTTTTTT.

The chain combines TRBV7-2 with TRBJ2-2; D is possibly TRBD1 (6 bases). Trimming removed 2 bases at V and 0 bases at J, with 10 bases between. Germline V gene data show CDR1 as SGHTA and CDR2 as FQGNSA. CDR3 size: 16 residues. The CDR3 loop is CASSLNGGANTGELFF. CDR3 DNA: TGTGCCAGCAGCTTAAATGGGGGCGCGAACACCGGGGAGCTGTTTTTT.

This sequence joins TRBV29-1 and TRBJ2-7; 8 positions match TRBD1. There are 14 residues in the CDR3. Germline V gene sequence: CDR1 SQVTM, CDR2 ANQGSEA. Trimming cost V 3 bases and J 6 bases; bases outside gene matches: 10. The CDR3, as DNA: TGCAGCGTTGAGTCCCACGACAGGGGACCCGAGCAGTACTTC. Protein: CSVESHDRGPEQYF.

The chain joins TRBV19 to TRBJ1-1, with 9 bases fitting TRBD1. Germline assignment: CDR1 LNHDA and CDR2 SQIVND (reference sequence). J lost 4 bases, V lost 9 bases, and 6 bases had no gene match. CDR3 length: 13 amino acids. CDR3 loop: CASSTGGITEAFF. CDR3 coding DNA: TGTGCCAGCTCGACAGGGGGGATCACTGAAGCTTTCTTT.

The chain uses TRBV25-1 and TRBJ2-4; 10 bases are a match to TRBD1. The CDR3 covers 16 residues. Germline loops: CDR1 MGHDK, CDR2 SYGVNS. The ends lost 4 bases at V and 1 base at J; junction bases unmatched: 4. The CDR3 region is CASSGTGGLAKNIQYF. Here the CDR3 DNA reads TGTGCCAGCAGTGGGACAGGGGGACTCGCCAAAAACATTCAGTACTTC.

The chain has TRBV6-1 and TRBJ2-3; D is perhaps TRBD2 (6 bases). V lost 3 bases and J lost 1, with 11 bases in between. CDR1 and CDR2 (germline): MNHNS, SASEGT. The CDR3 is 15 amino acids. The CDR3 here is CASSDVGGRTDTQYF. CDR3 bases: TGTGCCAGCAGTGATGTGGGGGGTCGCACAGATACGCAGTATTTT.

V and J are TRBV10-3 and TRBJ1-2; TRBD1 might be the D (6 bases). The CDR3 covers 19 residues. Trimming shortened V by 4 bases and J by 2 bases, and 26 bases separated the two germline ends. In germline, CDR1 is ENHRY, CDR2 SYGVKD. CDR3 amino acids: CAISGPPGDNAFVNYGYTF. Written as DNA, the CDR3 is TGTGCCATCAGTGGGCCCCCCGGGGACAACGCCTTTGTCAACTATGGCTACACCTTC.

This chain uses TRBV7-2 with TRBJ1-2; no clear D gene. With 5 bases removed from V and 4 bases from J, the gap between germline ends came to 14 bases. Per the germline V gene, CDR1 is SGHTA and CDR2 is FQGNSA. The CDR3 is made up of 14 amino acids. DNA for the CDR3: TGTGCCAGCAGCCCACCCTACGTAAGCTATGGCTACACCTTC. It translates to CASSPPYVSYGYTF.

The CDR3, as DNA: TGTGCCAGCAGCCAAGTGGGCTCGGAGACCCAGTACTTC. It encodes CASSQVGSETQYF. The gene calls are TRBV4-2 and TRBJ2-5; D is unresolved. Germline lookup yields CDR1 LGHNA and CDR2 YNFKEQ. The CDR3 is 13 residues long. Trimming shortened V by 1 base and J by 5 bases, and 8 bases separated the two germline ends.